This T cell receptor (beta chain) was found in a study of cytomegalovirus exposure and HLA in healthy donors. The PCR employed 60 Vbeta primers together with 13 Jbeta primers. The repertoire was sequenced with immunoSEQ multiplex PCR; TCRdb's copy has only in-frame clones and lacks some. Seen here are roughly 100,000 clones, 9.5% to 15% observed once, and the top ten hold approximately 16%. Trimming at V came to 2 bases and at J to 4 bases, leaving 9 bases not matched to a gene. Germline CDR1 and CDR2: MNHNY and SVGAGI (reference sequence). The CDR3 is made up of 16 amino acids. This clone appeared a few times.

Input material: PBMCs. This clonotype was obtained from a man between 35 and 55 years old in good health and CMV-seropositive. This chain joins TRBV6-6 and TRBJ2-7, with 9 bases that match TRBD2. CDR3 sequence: CASSYPSGNRPYEQYF. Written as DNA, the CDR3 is TGTGCCAGCAGTTACCCTAGCGGGAATCGCCCTTACGAGCAGTACTTC.